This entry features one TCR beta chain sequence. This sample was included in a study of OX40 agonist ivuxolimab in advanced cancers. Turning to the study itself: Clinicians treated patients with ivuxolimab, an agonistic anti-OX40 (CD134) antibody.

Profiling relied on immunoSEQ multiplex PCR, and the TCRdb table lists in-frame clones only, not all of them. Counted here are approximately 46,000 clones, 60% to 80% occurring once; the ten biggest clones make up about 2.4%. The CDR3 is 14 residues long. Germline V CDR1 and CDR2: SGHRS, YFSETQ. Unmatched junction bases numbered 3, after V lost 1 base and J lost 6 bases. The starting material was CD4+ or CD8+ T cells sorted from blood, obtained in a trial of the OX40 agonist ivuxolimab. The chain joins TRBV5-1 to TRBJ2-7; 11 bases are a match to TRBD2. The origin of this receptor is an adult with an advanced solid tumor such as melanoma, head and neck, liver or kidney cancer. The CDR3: CASSLTSGRGEQYF. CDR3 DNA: TGCGCCAGCAGCTTGACTAGCGGGAGAGGCGAGCAGTACTTC.